A single sample gave rise to the 5 T cell receptor beta chains below, sequenced in a study of blood T cell repertoires in COVID-19. Sequencing used immunoSEQ multiplex PCR; TCRdb keeps in-frame clones, though not all of them. The table has about 360,000 clones, 75% to 90% seen once. Input material: peripheral blood. The source is an older woman with COVID-19, enrolled during active disease.

CDR3 DNA sequence: TGTGCCAGCAGCCGCAGGGCTCCCTACACTGAAGCTTTCTTT. This codes for CASSRRAPYTEAFF. The J gene is TRBJ1-1, the V gene TRBV6-5; D might be TRBD1 (5 bases). The germline gives CDR1 MNHEY, CDR2 SVGAGI. The CDR3 spans 14 residues. With 6 bases removed from V and 3 bases from J, the gap between germline ends came to 14 bases.

The chain combines TRBV19 with TRBJ2-3; possibly TRBD2 for D (5 bases). Germline lookup yields CDR1 LNHDA and CDR2 SQIVND (reference sequence). This CDR3 is 18 amino acids long. V was clipped by 4 bases and J by 0 bases, with 20 bases between them. The CDR3 DNA reads TGTGCCAGTAGTACTTACCCCCGGGGTGGGGAAAGCACAGATACGCAGTATTTT. This encodes CASSTYPRGGESTDTQYF. Full variable domain (missing parts from reference TRBV19 and TRBJ2-3): DGGITQSPKYLFRKEGQNVTLSCEQNLNHDAMYWYRQDPGQGLRLIYYSQIVNDFQKGDIAEGYSVSREKKESFPLTVTSAQKNPTAFYLCASSTYPRGGESTDTQYFGPGTRLTVL.

On this clone itself: Other DNA sequences in this sample translate to the same CDR3. The chain recombines TRBV4-1 with TRBJ1-5; D is possibly TRBD1 (6 bases). The CDR3 loop spans 14 amino acids. The germline V gene encodes CDR1 MGHRA and CDR2 YSYEKL. Trimming shortened V by 0 bases and J by 5 bases, and 8 bases separated the two germline ends. DNA for the CDR3: TGCGCCAGCAGCCAAGACAGGGGACATCAGCCCCAGCATTTT. Protein sequence: CASSQDRGHQPQHF.

The V call is TRBV12-2, the J call TRBJ1-2. TRBV12-2 is a pseudogene. This CDR3 has 14 residues. CDR3 protein: CASRFIADNYGYTF. The CDR3 DNA is TGTGCAAGTCGCTTCATCGCGGATAACTATGGCTACACCTTC.

V gene TRBV5-1 combines with J gene TRBJ1-4; 7 nucleotides agree with TRBD1. Germline CDR1 reads SGHRS; CDR2 reads YFSETQ. Unmatched junction bases numbered 3, after V lost 2 bases and J lost 8 bases. There are 13 residues in the CDR3. CDR3 region: CASSFGTAEKLFF. CDR3 coding DNA: TGCGCCAGCAGCTTTGGGACAGCAGAAAAACTGTTTTTT.